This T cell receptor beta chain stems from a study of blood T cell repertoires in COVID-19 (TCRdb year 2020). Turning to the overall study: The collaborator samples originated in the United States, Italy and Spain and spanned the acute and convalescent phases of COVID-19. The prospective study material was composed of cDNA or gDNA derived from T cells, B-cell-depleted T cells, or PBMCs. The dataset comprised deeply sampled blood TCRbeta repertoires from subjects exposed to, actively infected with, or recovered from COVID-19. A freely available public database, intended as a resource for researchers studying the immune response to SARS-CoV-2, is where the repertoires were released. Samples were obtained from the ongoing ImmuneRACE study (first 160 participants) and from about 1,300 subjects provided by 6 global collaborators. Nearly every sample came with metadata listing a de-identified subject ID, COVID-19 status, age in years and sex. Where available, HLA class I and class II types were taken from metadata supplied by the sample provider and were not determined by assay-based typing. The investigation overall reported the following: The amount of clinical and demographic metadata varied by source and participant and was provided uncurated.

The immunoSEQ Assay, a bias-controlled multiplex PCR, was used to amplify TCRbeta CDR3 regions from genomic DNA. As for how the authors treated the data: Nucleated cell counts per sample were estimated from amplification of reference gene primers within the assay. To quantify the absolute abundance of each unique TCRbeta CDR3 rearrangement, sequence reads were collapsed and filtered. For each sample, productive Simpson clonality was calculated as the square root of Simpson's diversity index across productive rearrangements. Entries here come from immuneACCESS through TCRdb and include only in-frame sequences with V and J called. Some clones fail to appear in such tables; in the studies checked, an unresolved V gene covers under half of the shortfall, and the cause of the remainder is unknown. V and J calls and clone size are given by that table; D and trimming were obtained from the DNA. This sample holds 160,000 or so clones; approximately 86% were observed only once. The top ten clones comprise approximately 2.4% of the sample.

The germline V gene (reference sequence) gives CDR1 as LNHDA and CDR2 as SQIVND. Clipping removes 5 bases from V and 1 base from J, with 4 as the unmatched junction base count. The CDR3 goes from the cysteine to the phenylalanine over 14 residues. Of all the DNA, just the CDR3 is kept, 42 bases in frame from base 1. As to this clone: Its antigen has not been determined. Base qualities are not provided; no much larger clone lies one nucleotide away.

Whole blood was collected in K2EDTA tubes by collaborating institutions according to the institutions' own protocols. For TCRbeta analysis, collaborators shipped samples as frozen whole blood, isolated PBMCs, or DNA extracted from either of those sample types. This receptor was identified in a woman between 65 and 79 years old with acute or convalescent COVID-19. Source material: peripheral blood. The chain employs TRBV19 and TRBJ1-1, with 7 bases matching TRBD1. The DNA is TGTGCCAGTAGTTACGGGACAGCGAACACTGAAGCTTTCTTT. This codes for CASSYGTANTEAFF.